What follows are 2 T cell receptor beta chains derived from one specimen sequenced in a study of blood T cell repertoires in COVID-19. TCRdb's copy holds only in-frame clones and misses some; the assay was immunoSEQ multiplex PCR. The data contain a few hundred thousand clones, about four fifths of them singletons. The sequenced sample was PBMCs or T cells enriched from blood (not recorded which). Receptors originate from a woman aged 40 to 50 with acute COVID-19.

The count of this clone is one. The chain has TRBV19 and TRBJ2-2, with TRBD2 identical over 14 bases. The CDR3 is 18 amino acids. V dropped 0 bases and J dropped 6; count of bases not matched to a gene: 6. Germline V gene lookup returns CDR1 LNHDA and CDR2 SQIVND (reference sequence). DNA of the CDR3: TGTGCCAGTAGTATAGAGGGACTAGCGGGGGCAAGGGCCGGGGAGCTGTTTTTT. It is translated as CASSIEGLAGARAGELFF. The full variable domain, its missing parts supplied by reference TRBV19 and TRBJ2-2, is DGGITQSPKYLFRKEGQNVTLSCEQNLNHDAMYWYRQDPGQGLRLIYYSQIVNDFQKGDIAEGYSVSREKKESFPLTVTSAQKNPTAFYLCASSIEGLAGARAGELFFGEGSRLTVL.

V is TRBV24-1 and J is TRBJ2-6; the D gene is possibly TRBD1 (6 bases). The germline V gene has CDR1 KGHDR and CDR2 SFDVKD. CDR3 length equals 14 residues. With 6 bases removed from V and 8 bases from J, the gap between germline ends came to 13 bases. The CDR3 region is CATSKTGNTNVLTF. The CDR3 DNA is TGTGCCACCAGTAAAACAGGGAATACCAACGTCCTGACTTTC.